Described below is a single T cell receptor beta chain sequence and its context. Original data processing: Estimated nucleated cell counts came from reference gene primer amplification. TCRdb's copy holds only in-frame clones and misses some; the assay was immunoSEQ multiplex PCR. Clonal size and the V and J genes are those of that table, whereas D and trimming came from the DNA. This sample has fewer than 350,000 clones, with 65% to 90% found just once. This record belongs to a study of blood T cell repertoires in COVID-19. Across the whole study: COVID-19 samples from acute and convalescent phases originated in the United States, Italy and Spain. T cells, B-cell-depleted T cells, or PBMCs supplied cDNA or gDNA.

Trimming shortened V by 7 bases and J by 4 bases, and 22 bases separated the two germline ends. Germline CDR1 LNHDA, CDR2 SQIVND (reference sequence). This CDR3 region has 16 residues. The sequencing input was peripheral blood. The source of this sequence is a woman aged 60-70 years with active or convalescent COVID-19. This sequence joins TRBV19 and TRBJ1-2; D unclear. The CDR3: CASTPNPSATPYGYTF. The CDR3 nucleotides are TGTGCCAGTACTCCTAACCCGAGTGCGACACCCTATGGCTACACCTTC.